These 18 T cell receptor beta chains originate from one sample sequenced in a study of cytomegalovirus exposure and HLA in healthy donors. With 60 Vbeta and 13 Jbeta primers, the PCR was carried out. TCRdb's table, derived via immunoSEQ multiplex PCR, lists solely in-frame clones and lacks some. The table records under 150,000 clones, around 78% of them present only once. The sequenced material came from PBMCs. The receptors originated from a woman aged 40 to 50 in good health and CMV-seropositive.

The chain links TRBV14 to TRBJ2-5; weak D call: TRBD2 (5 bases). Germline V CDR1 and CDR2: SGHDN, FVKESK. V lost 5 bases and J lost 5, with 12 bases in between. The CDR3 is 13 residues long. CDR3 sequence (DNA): TGTGCCAGCAGCGCCCGCGAGCGGGAGACCCAGTACTTC. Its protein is CASSARERETQYF.

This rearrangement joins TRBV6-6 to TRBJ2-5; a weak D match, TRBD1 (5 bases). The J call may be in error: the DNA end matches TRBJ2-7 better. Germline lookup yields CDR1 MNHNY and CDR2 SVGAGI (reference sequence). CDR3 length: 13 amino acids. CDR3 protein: CASKGSLGYEQYF. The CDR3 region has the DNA TGTGCCAGCAAGGGGTCCCTCGGGTACGAGCAGTACTTC.

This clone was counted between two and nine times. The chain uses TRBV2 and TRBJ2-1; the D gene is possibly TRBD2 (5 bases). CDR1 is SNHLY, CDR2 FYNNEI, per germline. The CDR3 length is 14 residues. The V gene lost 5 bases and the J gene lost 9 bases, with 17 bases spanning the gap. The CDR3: CASSRVGEGGEQFF. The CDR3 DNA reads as TGTGCCAGCAGTCGGGTGGGAGAAGGCGGTGAGCAGTTCTTC.

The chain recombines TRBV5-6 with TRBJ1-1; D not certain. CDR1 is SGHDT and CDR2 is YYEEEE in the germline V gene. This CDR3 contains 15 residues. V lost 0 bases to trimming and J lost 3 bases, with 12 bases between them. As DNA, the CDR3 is TGTGCCAGCAGCTTGGCGGGTTCGCCTTACACTGAAGCTTTCTTT. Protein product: CASSLAGSPYTEAFF.

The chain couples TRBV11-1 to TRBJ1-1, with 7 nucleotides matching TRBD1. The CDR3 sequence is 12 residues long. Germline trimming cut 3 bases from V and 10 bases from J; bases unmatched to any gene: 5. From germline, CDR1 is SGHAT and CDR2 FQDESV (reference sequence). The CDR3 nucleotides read TGTGCCAGCAGCTTGAGGGGGCAAGGAGCTTTCTTT. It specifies CASSLRGQGAFF.

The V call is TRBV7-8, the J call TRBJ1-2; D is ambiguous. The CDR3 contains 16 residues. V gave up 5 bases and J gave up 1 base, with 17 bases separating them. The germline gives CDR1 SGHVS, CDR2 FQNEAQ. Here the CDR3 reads CASSQYTGSLNYGYTF. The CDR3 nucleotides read TGTGCCAGCAGCCAATACACCGGGAGTCTTAACTATGGCTACACCTTC.

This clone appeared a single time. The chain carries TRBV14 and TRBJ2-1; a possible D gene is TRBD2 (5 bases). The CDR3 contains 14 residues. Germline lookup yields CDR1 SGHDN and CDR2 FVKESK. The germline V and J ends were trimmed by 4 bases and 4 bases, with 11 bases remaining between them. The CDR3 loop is CASSPSSGYNEQFF. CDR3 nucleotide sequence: TGTGCCAGCAGCCCCTCGTCGGGATACAATGAGCAGTTCTTC.

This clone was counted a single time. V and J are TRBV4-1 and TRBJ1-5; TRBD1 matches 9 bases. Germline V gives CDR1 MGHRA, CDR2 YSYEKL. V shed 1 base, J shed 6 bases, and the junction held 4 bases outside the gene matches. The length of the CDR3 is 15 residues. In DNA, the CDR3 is TGCGCCAGCAGCCAAGGCGGGACAGGGCTTCAGCCCCAGCATTTT. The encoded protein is CASSQGGTGLQPQHF.

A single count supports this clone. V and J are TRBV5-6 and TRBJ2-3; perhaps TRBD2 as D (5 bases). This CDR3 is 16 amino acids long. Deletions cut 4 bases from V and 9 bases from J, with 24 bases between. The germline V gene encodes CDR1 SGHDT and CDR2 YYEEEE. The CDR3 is CASSANRGPAKRTQYF. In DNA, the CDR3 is TGTGCCAGCAGCGCGAATCGCGGGCCCGCCAAGAGAACGCAGTATTTT.

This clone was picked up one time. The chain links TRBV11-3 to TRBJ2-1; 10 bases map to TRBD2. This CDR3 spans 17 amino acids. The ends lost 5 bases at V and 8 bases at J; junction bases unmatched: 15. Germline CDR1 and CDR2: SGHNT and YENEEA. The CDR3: CASSLRTSGGARDEQFF. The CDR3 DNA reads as TGTGCCAGCAGCCTCCGGACTAGCGGAGGGGCGAGAGATGAGCAGTTCTTC.

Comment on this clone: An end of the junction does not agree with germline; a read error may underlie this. The CDR3 DNA sequence: TGTTCCAGCAGCCCCCGGGGCCACGGGAGCATAATGGGCGGCTACACCTTC. Encoded protein: CSSSPRGHGSIMGGYTF. The chain carries TRBV7-9 and TRBJ1-2, with TRBD1 as a possible D gene (5 bases). The CDR3 runs 17 residues. The germline gives CDR1 SEHNR, CDR2 FQNEAQ (reference sequence).

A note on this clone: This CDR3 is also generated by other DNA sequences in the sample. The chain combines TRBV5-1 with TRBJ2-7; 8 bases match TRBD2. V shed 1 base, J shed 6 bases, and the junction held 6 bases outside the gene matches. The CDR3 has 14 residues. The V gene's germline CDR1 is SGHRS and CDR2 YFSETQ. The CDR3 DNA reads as TGCGCCAGCAGCTTGACCAGCGGGAGTAGCGAGCAGTACTTC. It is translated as CASSLTSGSSEQYF.

The CDR3 protein is CSVLAGSLLGIQYF. In DNA form, the CDR3 reads TGCAGCGTCCTAGCGGGCTCTCTCTTGGGCATTCAGTACTTC. The chain is built from TRBV29-1 and TRBJ2-4; 8 nucleotides match TRBD2. Germline V lookup: CDR1 SQVTM, CDR2 ANQGSEA. The CDR3 extends over 14 amino acids. V dropped 6 bases and J dropped 9; count of bases not matched to a gene: 13.

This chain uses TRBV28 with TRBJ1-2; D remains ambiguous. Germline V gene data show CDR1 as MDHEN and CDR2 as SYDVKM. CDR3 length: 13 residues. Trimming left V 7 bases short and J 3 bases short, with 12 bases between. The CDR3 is CASTGRGDYGYTF. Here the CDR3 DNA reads TGTGCCAGCACTGGGAGAGGTGACTATGGCTACACCTTC.

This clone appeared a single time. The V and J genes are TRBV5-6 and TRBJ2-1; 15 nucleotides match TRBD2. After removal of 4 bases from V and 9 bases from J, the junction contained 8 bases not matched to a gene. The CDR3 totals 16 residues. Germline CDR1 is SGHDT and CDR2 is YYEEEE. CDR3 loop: CASSPGLAGGLGEQFF. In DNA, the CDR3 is TGTGCCAGCAGCCCTGGACTAGCGGGAGGGCTCGGTGAGCAGTTCTTC.

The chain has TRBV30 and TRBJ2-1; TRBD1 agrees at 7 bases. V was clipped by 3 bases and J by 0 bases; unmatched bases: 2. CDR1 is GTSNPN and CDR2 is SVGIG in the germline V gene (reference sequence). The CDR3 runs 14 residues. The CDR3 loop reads CAWRGQLSYNEQFF. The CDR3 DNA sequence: TGTGCCTGGAGGGGACAGCTCTCCTACAATGAGCAGTTCTTC.

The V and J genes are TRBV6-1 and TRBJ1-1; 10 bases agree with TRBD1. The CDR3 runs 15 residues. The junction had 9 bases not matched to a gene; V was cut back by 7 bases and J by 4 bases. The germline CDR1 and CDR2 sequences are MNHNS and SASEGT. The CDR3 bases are TGTGCCAGCATAAGACAGGGGGCGGGGAGCACTGAAGCTTTCTTT. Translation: CASIRQGAGSTEAFF.

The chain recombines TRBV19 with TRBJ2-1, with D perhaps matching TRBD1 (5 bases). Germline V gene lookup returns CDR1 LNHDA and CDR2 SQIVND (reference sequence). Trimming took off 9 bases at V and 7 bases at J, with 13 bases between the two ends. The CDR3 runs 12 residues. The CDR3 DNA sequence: TGTGCCAGCTCGATACCAGGGAATGAGCAGTTCTTC. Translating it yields CASSIPGNEQFF.